This TCR beta chain was sequenced during a study of blood T cell repertoires in COVID-19. The assay was immunoSEQ multiplex PCR, and TCRdb's table has in-frame clones only and misses some. The data contain roughly 190,000 clones, 88% of them singletons. The CDR3 runs 15 residues. Input material: peripheral blood. The chain has TRBV12-2 and TRBJ2-5; the listed D gene, TRBD2, was not tested against the DNA. TRBV12-2 is a documented pseudogene. This receptor was identified in a human donor in a cohort sampled during active COVID-19. Here the CDR3 reads CASRLSRDYQETQYF. The DNA for the CDR3 is TGTGCAAGTCGCTTATCCCGGGACTATCAAGAGACCCAGTACTTC.